This T cell receptor (beta chain) was recovered during a study of blood T cell repertoires in COVID-19. About the research overall: PBMCs, B-cell-depleted T cells, or T cells were the source of the cDNA or gDNA that made up the material.

With V trimmed by 6 bases and J by 4 bases, 12 bases remained unmatched. Germline-derived CDR1 and CDR2 are MNHEY and SVGEGT. The CDR3 runs 17 residues. TCRdb's table, derived via immunoSEQ multiplex PCR, lists solely in-frame clones and lacks some. The sample includes roughly 49,000 clones, approximately 95% of them seen just once. The clonotype originates from a man aged 55-75 years with COVID-19, enrolled during active disease. Sequencing was performed on peripheral blood. The chain recombines TRBV6-2 or TRBV6-3 with TRBJ2-2; TRBD1 agrees at 9 bases. CDR3 sequence (DNA): TGTGCCAGCAGCCGCCCATTTGACAGGGGGGGCACCGGGGAGCTGTTTTTT. Protein product: CASSRPFDRGGTGELFF.